These 10 T cell receptor beta chains share one sample of origin, sequenced in a study of shared clonotypes between healthy human individuals. TCRdb's copy holds only in-frame clones and misses some; the assay was immunoSEQ multiplex PCR. The repertoire has roughly 1,600,000 clones, roughly 98.5% of them found once; the top ten carry approximately 0.38%. Sequenced: naive CD4+ T cells sorted from blood. The subset was: CD45RA+ positively selected. Receptors were obtained from a man aged 30 to 39 in good health.

This clone was seen once. CDR3 sequence: CASSLGSGITDTQYF. In DNA form, the CDR3 reads TGTGCCAGCAGTTTAGGTAGCGGGATCACAGATACGCAGTATTTT. The rearrangement links TRBV6-5 to TRBJ2-3, with 8 bases identical to TRBD2. The germline CDR1 and CDR2 sequences are MNHEY and SVGAGI. V lost 4 bases to trimming and J lost 2 bases; unmatched junction nucleotides: 5. This CDR3 has 15 amino acids.

The chain has TRBV4-3 and TRBJ2-7; D is perhaps TRBD1 (6 bases). The CDR3 is 15 residues long. Germline CDR1 is LGHNA and CDR2 is YSLEER. Trimming pared 4 bases from V and 1 base from J, leaving 14 bases between. The CDR3 DNA is TGCGCCAGCAGCCGAACCGGCAGGGGATCCTACGAGCAGTACTTC. This gives the protein CASSRTGRGSYEQYF.

The J gene is TRBJ2-2, the V gene TRBV6-6; D may correspond to TRBD1 or TRBD2 (6 bases each). Germline CDR1 is MNHNY and CDR2 is SVGAGI (reference sequence). The CDR3 loop spans 16 amino acids. V gave up 7 bases and J gave up 0 bases, with 15 bases separating them. CDR3 loop: CASTKGGQPNTGELFF. Here the CDR3 DNA reads TGTGCCAGCACCAAGGGAGGACAGCCGAACACCGGGGAGCTGTTTTTT.

This sequence joins TRBV6-5 and TRBJ1-5; no definite D call. The CDR3 sequence is 13 residues long. V was trimmed by 8 bases and J by 4 bases, leaving 12 bases between them. Looked up from germline, CDR1 is MNHEY and CDR2 is SVGAGI. The CDR3 sequence is CASARAVNQPQHF. The CDR3, as DNA: TGTGCCAGCGCTCGTGCAGTAAATCAGCCCCAGCATTTT.

CDR3 loop: CASSDSPPQGPKQFF. The CDR3 DNA follows: TGTGCCAGCAGTGATTCCCCCCCACAGGGACCTAAGCAGTTCTTC. The chain recombines TRBV6-1 with TRBJ2-1; tentative D call: TRBD1 (6 bases). V was shortened by 3 bases and J by 11 bases, with 20 bases between the two germline ends. Germline CDR1 reads MNHNS; CDR2 reads SASEGT. This CDR3 has 15 amino acids.

The genes are TRBV2 and TRBJ2-3; 11 bases match TRBD2. The CDR3 totals 14 residues. Germline CDR1 reads SNHLY; CDR2 reads FYNNEI. V dropped 11 bases and J dropped 5; count of bases not matched to a gene: 9. The CDR3 spells CASQLAGVEDTQYF. DNA of the CDR3: TGTGCCTCCCAACTAGCGGGAGTGGAAGATACGCAGTATTTT.

This sequence joins TRBV6-4 and TRBJ2-3; 9 bases map to TRBD2. CDR1 is MRHNA, CDR2 SNTAGT, per germline. There are 19 residues in the CDR3. With V trimmed by 3 bases and J by 2 bases, 15 bases remained unmatched. The CDR3 here is CASSEKPAGGPSATDTQYF. In nucleotides, the CDR3 is TGTGCCAGCAGTGAGAAACCGGCGGGAGGGCCGTCGGCCACAGATACGCAGTATTTT.

The sample holds one count of this clone. This rearrangement joins TRBV4-1 to TRBJ2-1; 13 nucleotides line up with TRBD2. CDR3 length equals 16 residues. V lost 4 bases to trimming and J lost 4 bases; unmatched junction nucleotides: 4. Looked up from germline, CDR1 is MGHRA and CDR2 is YSYEKL. CDR3 in DNA: TGCGCCAGCAGCCCATTACTAGCGGGAGGGTACAATGAGCAGTTCTTC. Its protein is CASSPLLAGGYNEQFF.

This rearrangement joins TRBV5-1 to TRBJ2-5, with 8 bases that match TRBD1. Germline V gene data show CDR1 as SGHRS and CDR2 as YFSETQ. The CDR3 loop spans 16 amino acids. J lost 1 base, V lost 4 bases, and 9 bases had no gene match. For the CDR3, the DNA is TGCGCCAGCAGCGGTGGTCTGGACAGGGTCCAAGAGACCCAGTACTTC. Translation: CASSGGLDRVQETQYF.

This chain uses TRBV5-4 with TRBJ2-1; D remains unclear. The CDR3 runs 15 residues. V was shortened by 0 bases and J by 0 bases, with 7 bases between the two germline ends. Germline CDR1 SGHNT, CDR2 YYREEE (reference sequence). DNA for the CDR3: TGTGCCAGCAGCTTGGCTCCCAACTCCTACAATGAGCAGTTCTTC. Translation: CASSLAPNSYNEQFF.